Listed below are T cell receptor beta chains from one sample, sequenced in a study of cytomegalovirus exposure and HLA in healthy donors. TCRdb's copy holds only in-frame clones and misses some; the assay was immunoSEQ multiplex PCR. Among 150,000 to 200,000 clones listed, around three quarters were seen once. The sample consisted of PBMCs. These receptors were collected from a male donor in good health and CMV-seronegative. Both conserved end residues are part of each CDR3. A D gene is named only where the DNA matches it firmly. Rows may omit the clone size; those that give it use once, few, many or a size class.

J gene: TRBJ1-4
D gene: -
clone size: -
V gene: TRBV28
CDR3 protein: CASSPRQTREKLFF
CDR3 DNA: TGTGCCAGCAGTCCTCGACAGACCCGTGAAAAACTGTTTTTT

J gene: TRBJ1-5
D gene: -
clone size: -
V gene: TRBV18
CDR3 protein: CASSPGLQGLTEPQHF
CDR3 DNA: TGTGCCAGCTCGCCGGGACTTCAGGGACTGACGGAGCCCCAGCATTTT

J gene: TRBJ2-3
D gene: -
clone size: -
V gene: TRBV30
CDR3 protein: CAWHRADTQYF
CDR3 DNA: TGTGCCTGGCACCGCGCAGATACGCAGTATTTT

J gene: TRBJ1-2
D gene: -
clone size: once
V gene: TRBV28
CDR3 protein: CASTDRNYGYTF
CDR3 DNA: TGTGCCAGCACAGATCGAAACTATGGCTACACCTTC

J gene: TRBJ2-7
D gene: TRBD1
clone size: -
V gene: TRBV27
CDR3 protein: CASSSDPGGSSYEQYF
CDR3 DNA: TGTGCCAGCAGCTCCGACCCAGGGGGTTCCTCCTACGAGCAGTACTTC

J gene: TRBJ2-5
D gene: TRBD2
clone size: -
V gene: TRBV19
CDR3 protein: CASRGGAEETQYF
CDR3 DNA: TGTGCCAGTAGGGGAGGGGCGGAGGAGACCCAGTACTTC

J gene: TRBJ1-4
D gene: -
clone size: few
V gene: TRBV21-1
CDR3 protein: CASRSGKLFF
CDR3 DNA: TGTGCCAGCCGGAGCGGAAAACTGTTTTTT

J gene: TRBJ2-7
D gene: TRBD2
clone size: -
V gene: TRBV28
CDR3 protein: CASSYPSGIDEQYF
CDR3 DNA: TGTGCCAGCAGTTACCCTAGCGGGATTGACGAGCAGTACTTC

J gene: TRBJ1-1
D gene: TRBD1
clone size: -
V gene: TRBV29-1
CDR3 protein: CSARDSNTEAFF
CDR3 DNA: TGCAGCGCCCGGGACAGTAACACTGAAGCTTTCTTT

J gene: TRBJ2-7
D gene: -
clone size: -
V gene: TRBV7-5
CDR3 protein: CARSFLESPYEQYF
CDR3 DNA: TGTGCCAGAAGCTTTTTAGAAAGTCCCTACGAGCAGTACTTC

J gene: TRBJ1-1
D gene: -
clone size: -
V gene: TRBV7-9
CDR3 protein: CASSLRGLGTEAFF
CDR3 DNA: TGTGCCAGCAGCTTAAGGGGCTTGGGCACTGAAGCTTTCTTT